The clone carrying this TCR beta chain was found a few times. This sample is part of a study of molecular identifiers for immune sequencing clone quantification. Each CDR3 protein gets one entry after TCRdb re-called the PCR reads with MiXCR. This sample has approximately 500,000 distinct CDR3 sequences; approximately 25% occur once, and the top ten carry around 0.79%. From germline, CDR1 is LGHNA and CDR2 YSLEER. Trimming cost V 3 bases and J 4 bases, with 22 bases left between them. The CDR3 contains 17 residues. This rearrangement joins TRBV4-3 to TRBJ2-7; D is possibly TRBD1 (6 bases). This sequence originates from a human donor in good health. Some libraries in this study had Jurkat cell RNA spiked in. Sequencing was performed on naive CD8+ T cells from blood, with Jurkat cell RNA spiked in. Subset meaning: FACS-sorted CD8+CD4-CCR7+CD45RA+ naive T cells. CDR3 sequence reads: CASSQARTGITEYEQYF. CDR3 bases: TGCGCCAGCAGCCAGGCGAGAACAGGGATTACAGAATACGAGCAGTACTTC.